This TCR beta chain came from a study of blood T cell repertoires in COVID-19. Study overall: The United States, Italy and Spain supplied acute and convalescent COVID-19 samples.

In the original workflow: Cell counts per sample came from amplifying reference gene primers. Sequenced by immunoSEQ multiplex PCR; TCRdb stores in-frame clones only, minus some. That table gives V, J and clone size, and the DNA gave D and trimming. Among approximately 210,000 clones listed, approximately 80% were seen once. The CDR3 is 15 amino acids. Per germline, CDR1 MDHEN and CDR2 SYDVKM. V dropped 7 bases and J dropped 4 bases, with 17 bases sitting between them. The V call is TRBV28, the J call TRBJ1-5; D ambiguous. The clonotype was recovered from a man aged 30 to 45 with acute COVID-19. Sequenced input: PBMCs or T cells enriched from blood (not recorded which). The CDR3 spells CASMYRAEANQPQHF. For the CDR3, the DNA is TGTGCCAGCATGTATAGGGCGGAGGCTAATCAGCCCCAGCATTTT.